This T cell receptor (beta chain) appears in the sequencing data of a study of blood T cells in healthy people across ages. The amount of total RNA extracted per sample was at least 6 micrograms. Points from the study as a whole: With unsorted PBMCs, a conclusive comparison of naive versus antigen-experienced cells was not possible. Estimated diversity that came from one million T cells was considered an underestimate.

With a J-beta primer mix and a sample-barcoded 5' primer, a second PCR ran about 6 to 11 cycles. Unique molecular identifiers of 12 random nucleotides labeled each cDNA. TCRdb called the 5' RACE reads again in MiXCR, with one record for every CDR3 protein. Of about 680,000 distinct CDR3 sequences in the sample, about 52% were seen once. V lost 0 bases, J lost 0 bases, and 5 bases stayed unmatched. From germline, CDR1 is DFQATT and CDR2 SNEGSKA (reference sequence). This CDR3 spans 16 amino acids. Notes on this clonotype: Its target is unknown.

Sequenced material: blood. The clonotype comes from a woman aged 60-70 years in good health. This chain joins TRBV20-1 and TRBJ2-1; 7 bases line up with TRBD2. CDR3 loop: CSARDWGGSSYNEQFF. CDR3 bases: TGCAGTGCTAGAGATTGGGGCGGGAGCTCCTACAATGAGCAGTTCTTC.